These 15 T cell receptor beta chains came from one sample sequenced in a study of blood T cell repertoires in COVID-19. Only in-frame clones appear in the TCRdb table, and some are missing; sequencing was by immunoSEQ multiplex PCR. The repertoire holds under 400,000 clones, with around 88% as singletons. The sequenced sample consisted of peripheral blood. These receptors originate from a woman between 25 and 40 years old with COVID-19, enrolled during active disease.

The chain joins TRBV11-3 to TRBJ2-3, with TRBD1 identical over 9 bases. The CDR3 has 19 amino acids. Germline V gives CDR1 SGHNT, CDR2 YENEEA. J gave up 1 base and V 5 bases, and 16 bases lay outside the gene matches. CDR3 amino acids: CASSPTRPGQGLRTDTQYF. The DNA of the CDR3 is TGTGCCAGCAGCCCTACTAGGCCGGGACAGGGACTTCGCACAGATACGCAGTATTTT. Using reference TRBV11-3 and TRBJ2-3 for the parts outside the CDR3, the full variable domain is EAGVVQSPRYKIIEKKQPVAFWCNPISGHNTLYWYLQNLGQGPELLIRYENEEAVDDSQLPKDRFSAERLKGVDSTLKIQPAELGDSAVYLCASSPTRPGQGLRTDTQYFGPGTRLTVL.

This rearrangement joins TRBV11-2 to TRBJ2-2; no clear D. The germline V gene encodes CDR1 SGHAT and CDR2 FQNNGV. Trimming shortened V by 0 bases and J by 0 bases, and 5 bases separated the two germline ends. The CDR3 length is 15 residues. In DNA form, the CDR3 reads TGTGCCAGCAGCTTAGATCCCGCGAACACCGGGGAGCTGTTTTTT. It codes for CASSLDPANTGELFF.

Details on this clone: Other DNA variants within this sample encode the same CDR3. The V and J genes are TRBV7-2 and TRBJ1-3; 8 nucleotides agree with TRBD1. The CDR3 length is 14 residues. Trimming at V came to 3 bases and at J to 4 bases, leaving 2 bases not matched to a gene. CDR1 is SGHTA, CDR2 FQGNSA, per germline. CDR3 coding DNA: TGTGCCAGCAGCTTCGGGACAGGCGGAAACACCATATATTTT. Encoded protein: CASSFGTGGNTIYF.

The chain links TRBV29-1 to TRBJ2-6; 7 nucleotides align to TRBD1. Germline trimming cut 5 bases from V and 0 bases from J; bases unmatched to any gene: 7. There are 16 residues in the CDR3. Per the germline V gene, CDR1 is SQVTM and CDR2 is ANQGSEA. The CDR3 spells CSVRTGGSSGANVLTF. CDR3 nucleotide sequence: TGCAGCGTTCGGACAGGAGGTAGCTCTGGGGCCAACGTCCTGACTTTC.

This chain joins TRBV5-1 and TRBJ1-6, with 8 bases fitting TRBD1. V lost 4 bases and J lost 6; bases outside the gene matches: 9. Germline loops: CDR1 SGHRS, CDR2 YFSETQ. CDR3 length equals 16 residues. The CDR3 coding sequence is TGCGCCAGCAGCATGACGTGGACAGGGTCTAATTCACCCCTCCACTTT. Translation gives CASSMTWTGSNSPLHF.

CDR3 sequence reads: CASSLGLADRAQYF. The CDR3 coding sequence is TGCGCCAGCAGCTTGGGACTAGCGGACCGGGCCCAGTACTTC. The chain employs TRBV5-1 and TRBJ2-5, with 9 bases identical to TRBD2. V gave up 0 bases and J gave up 9 bases; unmatched junction bases: 6. The germline V gene has CDR1 SGHRS and CDR2 YFSETQ. The length of the CDR3 is 14 residues. The full variable domain, in which reference TRBV5-1 and TRBJ2-5 provide the parts outside the CDR3, is KAGVTQTPRYLIKTRGQQVTLSCSPISGHRSVSWYQQTPGQGLQFLFEYFSETQRNKGNFPGRFSGRQFSNSRSEMNVSTLELGDSALYLCASSLGLADRAQYFGPGTRLLVL.

This clone was observed a handful of times. This chain uses TRBV27 with TRBJ1-1; 10 bases fit TRBD1. The V gene's germline CDR1 is MNHEY and CDR2 SMNVEV (reference sequence). Trimming cost V 5 bases and J 3 bases; bases outside gene matches: 6. The CDR3 is made up of 15 amino acids. The CDR3 DNA reads TGTGCCAGCAGTCAAGGACAGGGGGGTTACACTGAAGCTTTCTTT. Translated: CASSQGQGGYTEAFF.

The chain combines TRBV6-2 or TRBV6-3 with TRBJ2-1, with TRBD2 matching 11 bases. The junction had 3 bases not matched to a gene; V was cut back by 5 bases and J by 3 bases. Germline CDR1 reads MNHEY; CDR2 reads SVGEGT. The CDR3 covers 15 residues. This chain's CDR3 is CASSHLAGGYNEQFF. For the CDR3, the DNA is TGTGCCAGCAGTCACCTAGCGGGGGGCTACAATGAGCAGTTCTTC.

The chain has TRBV19 and TRBJ1-1; 8 nucleotides agree with TRBD1. Germline V gene sequence: CDR1 LNHDA, CDR2 SQIVND (reference sequence). CDR3 size: 17 residues. J was trimmed by 4 bases and V by 1 base; bases with no gene match: 11. The CDR3 nucleotides are TGTGCCAGTAGTATAGTAGAGGGCAGGGGGCCGATCACTGAAGCTTTCTTT. Its translation: CASSIVEGRGPITEAFF. Variable domain in full (rest from reference TRBV19 and TRBJ1-1): DGGITQSPKYLFRKEGQNVTLSCEQNLNHDAMYWYRQDPGQGLRLIYYSQIVNDFQKGDIAEGYSVSREKKESFPLTVTSAQKNPTAFYLCASSIVEGRGPITEAFFGQGTRLTVV.

This chain links TRBV7-9 with TRBJ2-5; D not resolved. CDR3 length equals 13 residues. With 5 bases removed from V and 10 bases from J, the gap between germline ends came to 17 bases. Germline CDR1 SEHNR, CDR2 FQNEAQ (reference sequence). As DNA, the CDR3 is TGTGCCAGCAGCCCCACGTACTACCCGGGCCAGTACTTC. Protein sequence: CASSPTYYPGQYF.

The chain uses TRBV6-6 and TRBJ1-2; D gene ambiguous. CDR1 MNHNY and CDR2 SVGAGI come from the germline V gene (reference sequence). The length of the CDR3 is 14 residues. V dropped 5 bases and J dropped 2 bases, with 12 bases sitting between them. The CDR3 reads CASSASRGNYGYTF. The CDR3 DNA is TGTGCCAGCAGTGCTTCCCGCGGAAACTATGGCTACACCTTC.

The chain links TRBV19 to TRBJ1-5, with 7 bases lining up with TRBD1. Germline V lookup: CDR1 LNHDA, CDR2 SQIVND (reference sequence). The CDR3 covers 16 residues. The junction had 6 bases not matched to a gene; V was cut back by 4 bases and J by 0 bases. CDR3 bases: TGTGCCAGTAGTAGGCAGGGGGATTATAGCAATCAGCCCCAGCATTTT. Its translation: CASSRQGDYSNQPQHF.

The CDR3 bases are TGTGCCAGCAACCCGACAGGGGAATCCAATCAGCCCCAGCATTTT. This sequence encodes CASNPTGESNQPQHF. V gene TRBV28 combines with J gene TRBJ1-5; 8 bases match TRBD1. Germline trimming cut 7 bases from V and 3 bases from J; bases unmatched to any gene: 8. CDR1 is MDHEN, CDR2 SYDVKM, per germline. The CDR3 loop spans 15 amino acids.

J is TRBJ1-2 and V is TRBV27; TRBD1 is a possible D gene (5 bases). In germline, CDR1 is MNHEY, CDR2 SMNVEV (reference sequence). The CDR3 totals 13 residues. V was cut by 3 bases and J by 6 bases, with 11 bases left in between. The CDR3 loop is CASSFVTGDGYTF. For the CDR3, the DNA is TGTGCCAGCAGTTTCGTTACGGGGGATGGCTACACCTTC.

The rearrangement links TRBV5-6 to TRBJ1-4, with a weak D call TRBD1 (5 bases). Germline CDR1 SGHDT, CDR2 YYEEEE. V lost 4 bases to trimming and J lost 11 bases, with 15 bases between them. This CDR3 has 13 residues. CDR3 amino acids: CASSRVAGPKLFF. The CDR3 DNA follows: TGTGCCAGCAGCCGGGTGGCAGGGCCTAAACTGTTTTTT. The variable domain in full, completed from reference TRBV5-6 and TRBJ1-4, reads DAGVTQSPTHLIKTRGQQVTLRCSPKSGHDTVSWYQQALGQGPQFIFQYYEEEERQRGNFPDRFSGHQFPNYSSELNVNALLLGDSALYLCASSRVAGPKLFFGSGTQLSVL.